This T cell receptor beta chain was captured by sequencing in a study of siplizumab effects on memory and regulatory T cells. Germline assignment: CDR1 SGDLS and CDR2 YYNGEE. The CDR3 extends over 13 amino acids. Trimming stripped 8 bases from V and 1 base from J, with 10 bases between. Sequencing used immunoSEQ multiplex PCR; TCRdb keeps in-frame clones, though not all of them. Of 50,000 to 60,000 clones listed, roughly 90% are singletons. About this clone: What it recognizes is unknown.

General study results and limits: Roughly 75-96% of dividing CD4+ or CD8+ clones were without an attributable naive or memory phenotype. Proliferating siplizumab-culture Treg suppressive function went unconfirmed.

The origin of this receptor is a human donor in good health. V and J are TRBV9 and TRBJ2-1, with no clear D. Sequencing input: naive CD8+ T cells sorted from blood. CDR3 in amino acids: CASSTGSYNEQFF. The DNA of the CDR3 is TGTGCCAGTTCGACGGGTTCCTACAATGAGCAGTTCTTC.